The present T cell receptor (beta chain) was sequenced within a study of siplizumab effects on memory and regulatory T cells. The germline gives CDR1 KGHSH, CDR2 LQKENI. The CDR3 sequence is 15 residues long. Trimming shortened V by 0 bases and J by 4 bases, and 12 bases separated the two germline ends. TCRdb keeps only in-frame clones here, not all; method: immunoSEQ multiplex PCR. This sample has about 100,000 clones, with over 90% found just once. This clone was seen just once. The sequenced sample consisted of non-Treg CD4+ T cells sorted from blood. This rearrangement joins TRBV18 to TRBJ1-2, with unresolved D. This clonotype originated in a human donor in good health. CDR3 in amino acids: CASSPPYALPYGYTF. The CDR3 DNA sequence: TGTGCCAGCTCACCACCGTACGCGTTACCCTATGGCTACACCTTC.